The TCR beta chain described here comes from a study of blood T cell repertoires in COVID-19. The V gene's germline CDR1 is MNHEY and CDR2 SVGAGI. This CDR3 spans 14 amino acids. V was clipped by 8 bases and J by 7 bases, with 15 bases between them. This table comes from immunoSEQ multiplex PCR, and its TCRdb copy is limited to in-frame clones, with some not included. This table has approximately 160,000 clones, 75% to 85% appearing once. The sequenced sample consisted of peripheral blood. The clonotype was recovered from a human donor in a cohort sampled during active COVID-19. This chain connects TRBV6-5 to TRBJ1-6, with D possibly matching TRBD1 (5 bases). The CDR3 sequence is CASRHRIPNSPLHF. The CDR3 DNA sequence: TGTGCCAGCCGACACAGGATTCCAAATTCACCCCTCCACTTT.